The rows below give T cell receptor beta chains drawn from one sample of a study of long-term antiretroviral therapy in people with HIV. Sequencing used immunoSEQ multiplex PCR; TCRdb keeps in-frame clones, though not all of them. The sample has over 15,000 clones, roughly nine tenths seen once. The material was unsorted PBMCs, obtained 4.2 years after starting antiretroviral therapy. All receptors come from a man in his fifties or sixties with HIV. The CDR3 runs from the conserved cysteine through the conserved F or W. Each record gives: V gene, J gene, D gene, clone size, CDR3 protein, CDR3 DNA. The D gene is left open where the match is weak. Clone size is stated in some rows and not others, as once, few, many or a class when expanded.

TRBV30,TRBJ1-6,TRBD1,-,CAWSVHRTGQSYNSPLHF,TGTGCCTGGAGTGTACACCGGACAGGGCAGTCCTATAATTCACCCCTCCACTTT
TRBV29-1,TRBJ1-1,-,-,CSVPRFNTEAFF,TGCAGCGTTCCCCGTTTTAACACTGAAGCTTTCTTT
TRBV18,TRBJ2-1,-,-,CASSPPDRYNEQFF,TGTGCCAGCTCACCACCGGACCGTTACAATGAGCAGTTCTTC
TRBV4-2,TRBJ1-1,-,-,CASSRLGTEAFF,TGTGCCAGCAGCCGGTTGGGCACTGAAGCTTTCTTT
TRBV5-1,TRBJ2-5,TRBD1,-,CASRLTGSQETQYF,TGCGCCAGCAGACTGACAGGGTCCCAAGAGACCCAGTACTTC
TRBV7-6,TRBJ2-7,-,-,CASSPQGGYEQYF,TGTGCCAGCAGCCCTCAGGGAGGCTACGAGCAGTACTTC
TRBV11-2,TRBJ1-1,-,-,CASGGDANTEAFF,TGTGCCAGCGGTGGGGACGCGAACACTGAAGCTTTCTTT
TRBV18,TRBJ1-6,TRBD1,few,CASSQDRDHYNSPLHF,TGTGCCAGCTCACAGGACAGGGACCACTATAATTCACCCCTCCACTTT
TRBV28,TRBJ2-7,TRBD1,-,CASSLPDDRALASTYEQYF,TGTGCCAGCAGTTTACCTGACGACAGGGCACTCGCCAGCACCTACGAGCAGTACTTC
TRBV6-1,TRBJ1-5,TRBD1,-,CASSQQGVGQPQHF,TGTGCCAGCAGCCAACAGGGGGTAGGTCAGCCCCAGCATTTT
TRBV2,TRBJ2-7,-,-,CALGTSYEQYF,TGTGCCCTGGGGACATCCTACGAGCAGTACTTC
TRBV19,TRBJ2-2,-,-,CASTPLQGYTGELFF,TGTGCCAGTACCCCACTACAGGGCTACACCGGGGAGCTGTTTTTT
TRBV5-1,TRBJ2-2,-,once,CASSFGGNTGELFF,TGCGCCAGCAGCTTTGGAGGGAACACCGGGGAGCTGTTTTTT
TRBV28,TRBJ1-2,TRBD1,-,CASSSYQQGAGGYTF,TGTGCCAGCAGTTCATACCAACAGGGGGCAGGGGGCTACACCTTC
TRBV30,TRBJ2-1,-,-,CAWSWQKQGEQFF,TGTGCCTGGAGTTGGCAGAAGCAGGGTGAGCAGTTCTTC
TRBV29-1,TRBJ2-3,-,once,CSVGEGTDTQYF,TGCAGCGTTGGAGAGGGAACAGATACGCAGTATTTT